This T cell receptor beta chain was obtained from a study of CD8 T cells in Susac syndrome. Across the whole study: Within the group of sequenced Susac syndrome patients, five or six had active disease and 8 or 9 were in remission.

Germline CDR1 and CDR2: SGHDT and YYEEEE. V gave up 4 bases and J gave up 10 bases, with 26 bases separating them. The CDR3 covers 16 residues. TCR beta was sequenced from blood CD8+ and CD4+ T cells. The Susac syndrome patients fit the recently defined diagnostic criteria for definite or probable disease. Random-hexamer reverse transcription was applied to about 0.45 to 1 ug RNA. TCRdb analysed the immunoSEQ multiplex PCR reads with MiXCR anew, one entry per CDR3 protein. This sample has 150,000 or so distinct CDR3 sequences, with 95% found just once. Sequencing was performed on CD4+ T cells from PBMCs. This chain joins TRBV5-6 and TRBJ1-1, with no clear D. This sequence was found in a human donor with Susac syndrome. The CDR3, as DNA: TGTGCCAGCAGCGTATCCGGATTACAGACGACCAAATTAGCTTTCTTT. This gives the protein CASSVSGLQTTKLAFF.